This record covers a single TCR beta chain. Antigen: not known. These data are taken from a study of STAT5B mutations in CD4+ large granular lymphocyte leukemia. The CDR3 runs 13 residues. Germline V gene sequence: CDR1 SEHNR, CDR2 FQNEAQ (reference sequence). Trimming removed 2 bases at V and 5 bases at J, with 6 bases between. Regarding the study as a whole: TRBV06-family usage was enriched in top patient clones (8/27) versus controls (2/35). CD4-sorted patient repertoires seemed more clonal than healthy CD4+ repertoires.

Measured with immunoSEQ multiplex PCR; TCRdb has only the in-frame clones, and not every one. The sample includes 20,000 to 25,000 clones, 60% to 80% of them seen just once. Material: CD4+ T cells from blood buffy coats. The sequence came from a human donor in good health. The J gene is TRBJ2-2, the V gene TRBV7-9; no reliable D call. For the CDR3, the DNA is TGTGCCAGCAGCTTAATGAGGACCGGGGAGCTGTTTTTT. Amino acid sequence: CASSLMRTGELFF.